One sample yielded the 5 T cell receptor beta chains listed below, sequenced in a study of T cell repertoires in cytomegalovirus infection (dated by TCRdb to between 2018 and 2020). Their recognized antigens are unknown. Sequencing instrument: Illumina HiSeq 1500. Starting from the raw public reads, TCRdb applied fastp trimming at Q25, assembled clones with MiXCR and retained in-frame beta chains. Records with the same CDR3 protein are collapsed into one entry carrying the most frequent genes and DNA. Recorded for this sample are about 890,000 distinct CDR3 sequences; under 40% of them occurred a single time. In total, the top ten clones hold roughly 13% of the sample. The treatment or condition label corresponds to: in vitro stimulation with specific CMV peptide epitopes to enrich CMV-specific T cells. The source was cultured CD8+ T cells from PBMCs, collected from culture after CMV antigen stimulation. The source is a human donor in good health (CMV status not recorded). Some clones in this sample may be carry-over from other donors' samples.

Only a few counts were recorded for this clonotype. This chain joins TRBV7-2 and TRBJ2-7, with D possibly matching TRBD1 (6 bases). Between the trimmed V and J ends, which lost 1 base and 5 bases, there was a span of 15 bases. CDR3 length: 15 amino acids. Looked up from germline, CDR1 is SGHTA and CDR2 is FQGNSA. CDR3 nucleotide sequence: TGTGCCAGCAGCTTAGTTATATCAGGGGTGCACGAGCAGTACGTC. As protein: CASSLVISGVHEQYV.

This clonotype was counted a few times. The chain carries TRBV6-5 and TRBJ2-1; unclear D gene. This CDR3 spans 14 amino acids. Trimming pared 6 bases from V and 8 bases from J, leaving 17 bases between. From germline, CDR1 is MNHEY and CDR2 SVGAGI. For the CDR3, the DNA is TGTGCCAGCAGGCGTGGCCCGGGTGGCGATGAGCAGTTCTTC. Residues: CASRRGPGGDEQFF.

The rearrangement uses TRBV27 and TRBJ2-1; weak D call: TRBD1 (5 bases). Germline loops: CDR1 MNHEY, CDR2 SMNVEV (reference sequence). V lost 5 bases to trimming and J lost 2 bases, with 16 bases between them. This CDR3 comprises 16 residues. The CDR3 reads CASSPQGSWAYNEQFF. In DNA, the CDR3 is TGTGCCAGCAGTCCGCAGGGTTCATGGGCCTACAATGAGCAGTTCTTC.

The chain joins TRBV3-1 to TRBJ2-2; 14 bases fit TRBD2. The CDR3 covers 19 residues. CDR1 and CDR2 from the germline V gene are LGHDT and YNNKEL (reference sequence). V lost 0 bases, J lost 9 bases, and 12 bases stayed unmatched. For the CDR3, the DNA is TGTGCCAGCAGCCAAGATCCGGGACTAGCGGGGGCCCTAAGTCGGGAGCTGTTTTTT. Protein product: CASSQDPGLAGALSRELFF.

This rearrangement joins TRBV6-5 to TRBJ2-5, with no clear D. Germline loops: CDR1 MNHEY, CDR2 SVGAGI. Trimming removed 6 bases at V and 5 bases at J, with 10 bases between. The CDR3 runs to 12 residues. The CDR3 DNA reads TGTGCCAGCAGACAGCAAGGGGAGACCCAGTACTTC. Encoded protein: CASRQQGETQYF.